The clone carrying this T cell receptor (beta chain) was seen repeatedly, ten times or more. This sample was included in a study of response to subunit inactivated influenza vaccine. CDR1 is LGHNT, CDR2 FRNRAP, per germline. Trimming took 6 bases from V and 6 from J, leaving 8 bases between them. This CDR3 is 12 amino acids long. Each CDR3 protein gets one entry after TCRdb re-called the RT-PCR reads with MiXCR. The sample shows 600,000 to 850,000 distinct CDR3 sequences, 12% to 15% of them seen only once. This specimen was PBMCs from blood, taken roughly 15 days before vaccination. The genes are TRBV12-5 and TRBJ2-2, with D unclear. The TCR sequence derives from a man aged 50-60 years who received an inactivated influenza vaccine. The CDR3 protein is CASGLLPGELFF. The CDR3, as DNA: TGTGCTAGTGGCCTTCTGCCCGGGGAGCTGTTTTTT.